These 17 T cell receptor beta chains originate from one sample sequenced in a study of cytomegalovirus exposure and HLA in healthy donors. The PCR was carried out with 60 Vbeta primers and 13 Jbeta primers. Clones were read by immunoSEQ multiplex PCR, and TCRdb kept only the in-frame ones, dropping some. The table records fewer than 150,000 clones, around 77% of them present only once. Sequenced material: PBMCs. Every receptor here comes from a woman between 25 and 40 years old in good health and CMV-seropositive.

The rearrangement joins TRBV19 to TRBJ2-1, with 10 bases lining up with TRBD2. J gave up 12 bases and V 5 bases, and 16 bases lay outside the gene matches. The CDR3 has 16 amino acids. Germline V CDR1 and CDR2: LNHDA, SQIVND (reference sequence). CDR3 nucleotide sequence: TGTGCCAGTAGTTCCCCCGGGACTAGCGCGACTCTGGCGCAGTTCTTC. It specifies CASSSPGTSATLAQFF. The variable domain in full, completed from reference TRBV19 and TRBJ2-1, reads DGGITQSPKYLFRKEGQNVTLSCEQNLNHDAMYWYRQDPGQGLRLIYYSQIVNDFQKGDIAEGYSVSREKKESFPLTVTSAQKNPTAFYLCASSSPGTSATLAQFFGPGTRLTVL.

The V gene is TRBV7-9, the J gene TRBJ1-1; D not resolved. This CDR3 contains 12 residues. Trimming left V 5 bases short and J 4 bases short, with 8 bases between. From germline, CDR1 is SEHNR and CDR2 FQNEAQ (reference sequence). The CDR3: CASSQEGTEAFF. CDR3 sequence (DNA): TGTGCCAGCAGCCAGGAGGGCACTGAAGCTTTCTTT. The full variable domain, completed using reference TRBV7-9 and TRBJ1-1, is DTGVSQNPRHKITKRGQNVTFRCDPISEHNRLYWYRQTLGQGPEFLTYFQNEAQLEKSRLLSDRFSAERPKGSFSTLEIQRTEQGDSAMYLCASSQEGTEAFFGQGTRLTVV.

J is TRBJ1-2 and V is TRBV7-9; 7 bases fit TRBD1. V dropped 5 bases and J dropped 0; count of bases not matched to a gene: 6. The germline V gene encodes CDR1 SEHNR and CDR2 FQNEAQ (reference sequence). The CDR3 length is 15 residues. CDR3 in DNA: TGTGCCAGCAGCGCAAAACAGGGGACTAACTATGGCTACACCTTC. Protein sequence: CASSAKQGTNYGYTF.

This chain joins TRBV10-3 and TRBJ2-7, with D possibly matching TRBD2 (5 bases). The CDR3 is 15 residues long. V was clipped by 3 bases and J by 0 bases, with 12 bases between them. Per the germline V gene, CDR1 is ENHRY and CDR2 is SYGVKD. CDR3 in amino acids: CAISEIRGSSYEQYF. CDR3 in DNA: TGTGCCATCAGTGAAATCCGGGGAAGCTCCTACGAGCAGTACTTC.

V is TRBV30 and J is TRBJ2-3; weak D call: TRBD2 (6 bases). V shed 5 bases and J shed 0 bases, with 12 bases lying between them. The CDR3 extends over 14 amino acids. The germline CDR1 and CDR2 sequences are GTSNPN and SVGIG (reference sequence). CDR3 residues: CAWRTAGSTDTQYF. The CDR3 bases are TGTGCCTGGCGAACGGCGGGAAGCACAGATACGCAGTATTTT.

The V and J genes are TRBV19 and TRBJ1-3; 9 nucleotides agree with TRBD1. The CDR3 loop spans 16 amino acids. The trim removed 3 bases at V and 4 bases at J, leaving 7 bases unmatched. CDR1 and CDR2 from the germline V gene are LNHDA and SQIVND (reference sequence). CDR3: CASSMRGTGLGNTIYF. The CDR3 DNA reads TGTGCCAGTAGTATGAGGGGGACAGGGTTAGGAAACACCATATATTTT.

The chain's CDR3 is CASIGRYTGELFF. In nucleotides, the CDR3 is TGTGCCAGTATTGGCAGATACACCGGGGAGCTGTTTTTT. The chain carries TRBV19 and TRBJ2-2; D is unclear. This CDR3 spans 13 amino acids. The germline V gene encodes CDR1 LNHDA and CDR2 SQIVND (reference sequence). The V end was cut by 7 bases, the J end by 3 bases, with 9 bases between.

The rearrangement uses TRBV7-9 and TRBJ2-7; no clear D. The CDR3 has 13 amino acids. Germline CDR1 SEHNR, CDR2 FQNEAQ (reference sequence). Trimming cost V 5 bases and J 2 bases, with 10 bases left between them. The CDR3 nucleotides are TGTGCCAGCAGCCCCAGCGCCCCCTACGAGCAGTACTTC. Translating gives CASSPSAPYEQYF.

This chain uses TRBV15 with TRBJ1-6, with 8 bases that match TRBD1. The V gene's germline CDR1 is LNHNV and CDR2 YYDKDF (reference sequence). V was clipped by 1 base and J by 7 bases; unmatched bases: 3. The CDR3 runs to 15 residues. The CDR3 DNA sequence: TGTGCCACCAGCAGAGGACAGGGGAGCAATTCACCCCTCCACTTT. Amino acids: CATSRGQGSNSPLHF.

The CDR3 nucleotides are TGTGCCAGCTGGGAGGGACAGCCCCAGCATTTT. Translated, it gives CASWEGQPQHF. The chain carries TRBV6-1 and TRBJ1-5; no clear D gene. V gave up 8 bases and J gave up 7 bases, with 9 bases separating them. CDR1 MNHNS and CDR2 SASEGT come from the germline V gene. The length of the CDR3 is 11 residues.

The V and J genes are TRBV5-1 and TRBJ1-5; the match to TRBD1 covers 9 bases. The CDR3 totals 16 residues. CDR1 and CDR2 (germline): SGHRS, YFSETQ. V lost 7 bases and J lost 7; bases outside the gene matches: 15. CDR3 coding DNA: TGCGCCAGCTCTTACTGGGGGGACAGGGTAAGACAGCCCCAGCATTTT. It is translated as CASSYWGDRVRQPQHF.

This clone was seen only a few times. This sequence joins TRBV30 and TRBJ1-6; the match to TRBD1 covers 11 bases. Germline loops: CDR1 GTSNPN, CDR2 SVGIG (reference sequence). J was trimmed by 0 bases and V by 7 bases; bases with no gene match: 2. The CDR3 spans 15 residues. CDR3 bases: TGTGCCTCCGGGACAGGGGGCTCCTATAATTCACCCCTCCACTTT. Its translation: CASGTGGSYNSPLHF.

The chain carries TRBV19 and TRBJ1-1; D might be TRBD1 (6 bases). The germline gives CDR1 LNHDA, CDR2 SQIVND (reference sequence). V was pared by 0 bases and J by 1 base, with 15 bases between. The CDR3 sequence is 17 residues long. Here the CDR3 reads CASSIDWGPTGNTEAFF. The CDR3 coding sequence is TGTGCCAGTAGTATAGATTGGGGGCCGACAGGGAACACTGAAGCTTTCTTT.

This clone showed up just once. The rearrangement links TRBV5-1 to TRBJ1-4, with TRBD1 matching over 11 bases. CDR1 SGHRS and CDR2 YFSETQ come from the germline V gene. Trimming removed 3 bases from V and 8 bases from J; junction bases left unmatched: 9. There are 16 residues in the CDR3. CDR3 residues: CASSSGDRGNEEKLFF. The CDR3, as DNA: TGCGCCAGCAGCTCAGGGGACAGGGGGAATGAAGAAAAACTGTTTTTT.

This clone was found once. The V call is TRBV7-3, the J call TRBJ1-4; a weak D match, TRBD1 (5 bases). This CDR3 is built from 17 residues. Germline loops: CDR1 SGHTA, CDR2 FQGTGA. Trimming pared 2 bases from V and 0 bases from J, leaving 13 bases between. The CDR3 reads CASSLWSREATNEKLFF. In DNA, the CDR3 is TGTGCCAGCAGCTTATGGAGCAGGGAGGCAACTAATGAAAAACTGTTTTTT. Based on the CDR3 plus reference TRBV7-3 and TRBJ1-4, the full variable domain is GAGVSQTPSNKVTEKGKYVELRCDPISGHTALYWYRQSLGQGPEFLIYFQGTGAADDSGLPNDRFFAVRPEGSVSTLKIQRTERGDSAVYLCASSLWSREATNEKLFFGSGTQLSVL.

The rearrangement joins TRBV7-9 to TRBJ2-7, with 8 nucleotides matching TRBD2. The length of the CDR3 is 15 residues. CDR1 and CDR2 (germline): SEHNR, FQNEAQ (reference sequence). The V gene end was trimmed by 3 bases and the J gene end by 2 bases; junction bases not matched to a gene: 6. CDR3 sequence reads: CASSFGTSGAYEQYF. The CDR3 bases are TGTGCCAGCAGCTTTGGCACTAGCGGAGCCTACGAGCAGTACTTC.

The CDR3 DNA is TGTGCCACCCTCTCCCCCGGGAAAACAGATACGCAGTATTTT. This encodes CATLSPGKTDTQYF. V and J are TRBV27 and TRBJ2-3; tentative D call: TRBD2 (5 bases). V shed 10 bases and J shed 3 bases, with 17 bases lying between them. The CDR3 length is 14 residues. The germline gives CDR1 MNHEY, CDR2 SMNVEV (reference sequence).